This TCR beta chain originates from a study of a mutant IDH1 vaccine in newly diagnosed glioma. Sample time point: week 35, safety follow-up. Mutant IDH1 20-mer peptide, at 300 ug, made up each vaccine dose, with topical imiquimod. With V trimmed by 1 base and J by 2 bases, 5 bases remained unmatched. Per germline, CDR1 SGHAT and CDR2 FQNNGV. CDR3 size: 16 residues. On this clone itself: The antigen is undetermined.

Profiling relied on immunoSEQ multiplex PCR, and the TCRdb table lists in-frame clones only, not all of them. The sample lists about 72,000 clones; more than 70% were seen once. The chain has TRBV11-2 and TRBJ2-5; 9 bases match TRBD2. Here the sequenced sample was PBMCs, taken from a glioma patient whose treatment included an IDH1 peptide vaccine. The TCR sequence derives from a young man with glioma. The CDR3 DNA sequence: TGTGCCAGCAGCTTAGGGGTAGCGGGGGAGCAAGAGACCCAGTACTTC. Its translation: CASSLGVAGEQETQYF.